A single sample gave rise to the 21 T cell receptor beta chains below, sequenced in a study of spatial heterogeneity in lung cancer. As to time point: blood at routine non-recurrence follow-up after resection. Each CDR3 protein is one row after TCRdb ran MiXCR on the 5' RACE reads. The sample has over 70,000 distinct CDR3 sequences, roughly 8.9% seen once. The sample was PBMCs, taken at follow-up. The receptor source for this set is a female donor with early-stage non-small cell lung cancer.

The CDR3 sequence: CSVDRGPDTQYF. Here the CDR3 DNA reads TGCAGCGTTGACCGGGGCCCCGATACGCAGTATTTT. The V and J genes are TRBV29-1 and TRBJ2-3; D may match TRBD1 or TRBD2 (5 bases each). The germline V gene has CDR1 SQVTM and CDR2 ANQGSEA. This CDR3 is built from 12 residues. Trimming removed 3 bases from V and 6 bases from J, with 10 bases in between.

The table lists this clonotype with a few counts. The chain carries TRBV12-3 or TRBV12-4 and TRBJ1-6, with a possible D match to TRBD1 (5 bases). CDR3 length: 14 residues. V was trimmed by 9 bases and J by 6 bases, leaving 15 bases between them. The CDR3 bases are TGTGCCAGTTCAACCAGGGATTTTAATTCACCCCTCCACTTT. As protein: CASSTRDFNSPLHF.

This clonotype was observed a few times. The J gene is TRBJ2-3, the V gene TRBV5-1; maybe TRBD2 (5 bases). V lost 2 bases to trimming and J lost 2 bases, with 15 bases between them. The CDR3 has 16 residues. Per the germline V gene, CDR1 is SGHRS and CDR2 is YFSETQ. Written as DNA, the CDR3 is TGCGCCAGCAGCTTCACTTCCGACTATTACACAGATACGCAGTATTTT. Translating it yields CASSFTSDYYTDTQYF.

This clonotype was seen more than once but under ten times. The chain carries TRBV5-1 and TRBJ2-3; D not resolved. The germline V gene has CDR1 SGHRS and CDR2 YFSETQ. The CDR3 loop spans 14 amino acids. V was cut by 0 bases and J by 3 bases, with 8 bases left in between. CDR3 sequence: CASSLVGLTDTQYF. The CDR3 nucleotides are TGCGCCAGCAGCTTGGTGGGATTGACAGATACGCAGTATTTT.

There are many counts of this clonotype. The chain recombines TRBV6-2 or TRBV6-3 with TRBJ2-7; D is perhaps TRBD2 (5 bases). V lost 8 bases, J lost 5 bases, and 10 bases lay in between. Germline V lookup: CDR1 MNHEY, CDR2 SVGEGT. The CDR3 covers 11 residues. The CDR3, as DNA: TGTGCCAGCGGTGACTATGACGAGCAGTACTTC. Translated, it gives CASGDYDEQYF.

The chain has TRBV2 and TRBJ2-6; D may correspond to TRBD1 or TRBD2 (5 bases each). Germline V gene lookup returns CDR1 SNHLY and CDR2 FYNNEI. This CDR3 contains 15 residues. V dropped 8 bases and J dropped 0 bases, with 11 bases sitting between them. The CDR3: CASARGRSGANVLTF. For the CDR3, the DNA is TGTGCCAGCGCGAGGGGCCGCTCTGGGGCCAACGTCCTGACTTTC.

This clonotype turned up a few times. Mismatch with germline at one junction end may stem from a read error. V gene TRBV10-3 combines with J gene TRBJ1-3, with D possibly matching TRBD1 (5 bases). The CDR3 is made up of 12 amino acids. The germline gives CDR1 ENHRY, CDR2 SYGVKD. The CDR3 spells CAISEAAGSEDF. The CDR3, as DNA: TGTGCCATCAGTGAGGCGGCAGGGAGTGAGGATTTT.

The J gene is TRBJ1-1, the V gene TRBV11-2, with no clear D. From germline, CDR1 is SGHAT and CDR2 FQNNGV. Between the trimmed V and J ends, which lost 3 bases and 8 bases, there was a span of 10 bases. This CDR3 comprises 12 residues. The CDR3 here is CASSLGLPEAFF. The CDR3, as DNA: TGTGCCAGCAGCTTGGGGTTACCCGAAGCTTTCTTT.

This clonotype showed up many times. The V call is TRBV18, the J call TRBJ1-2, with D perhaps TRBD1 (5 bases). V was shortened by 4 bases and J by 8 bases, with 17 bases between the two germline ends. The CDR3 sequence is 14 residues long. Germline CDR1 is KGHSH and CDR2 is LQKENI. CDR3 loop: CASSRQDNTGGYTF. In DNA form, the CDR3 reads TGTGCCAGCTCACGTCAGGACAACACGGGAGGCTACACCTTC.

This sequence joins TRBV7-3 and TRBJ2-1, with 10 bases that match TRBD2. The CDR3 has 19 residues. The V segment lost 7 bases and the J segment 4 bases; nucleotides outside the gene matches: 19. Looked up from germline, CDR1 is SGHTA and CDR2 is FQGTGA. CDR3 DNA: TGTGCCAGCACCCGGACAGGGATTAAGACTAGCGGGCGTTACAATGAGCAGTTCTTC. Protein product: CASTRTGIKTSGRYNEQFF.

This clonotype was detected a few times. The V call is TRBV18, the J call TRBJ2-3; 8 bases match TRBD1. The ends lost 2 bases at V and 0 bases at J; junction bases unmatched: 7. This CDR3 spans 17 amino acids. Germline V lookup: CDR1 KGHSH, CDR2 LQKENI. DNA for the CDR3: TGTGCCAGCTCACCAATGAGGCGGGACAGGAGCACAGATACGCAGTATTTT. This gives the protein CASSPMRRDRSTDTQYF.

This clonotype was observed many times. The CDR3 DNA reads TGTGCCAGCAGTTTTAGGCCGGGAGAGACCCAGTACTTC. It codes for CASSFRPGETQYF. This chain uses TRBV12-3 or TRBV12-4 with TRBJ2-5; D is unresolved. Trimming stripped 3 bases from V and 4 bases from J, with 9 bases between. The CDR3 totals 13 residues.

This clonotype was counted many times. The chain employs TRBV2 and TRBJ2-1; D possibly uses TRBD1 or TRBD2 (5 bases each). This CDR3 has 12 residues. CDR1 and CDR2 (germline): SNHLY, FYNNEI. V shed 6 bases and J shed 9 bases, with 12 bases lying between them. The CDR3 nucleotides read TGTGCCAGCAGGAGGGGAGAGGGTGAGCAGTTCTTC. Its protein is CASRRGEGEQFF.

The V call is TRBV20-1, the J call TRBJ2-7; possible D gene TRBD1, 6 bases. The CDR3 covers 15 residues. The V gene's germline CDR1 is DFQATT and CDR2 SNEGSKA (reference sequence). The V gene lost 1 base and the J gene lost 6 bases, with 19 bases spanning the gap. CDR3 in DNA: TGCAGTGCTAGAGCCCACCTACAGGGATCGTCCGAGCAGTACTTC. Encoded protein: CSARAHLQGSSEQYF.

This clonotype has more than one count but fewer than ten. Written as DNA, the CDR3 is TGTGCCACCAGTGGGACAGTCGGCACCGGGGAGCTGTTTTTT. It translates to CATSGTVGTGELFF. The V and J genes are TRBV19 and TRBJ2-2; TRBD1 agrees at 7 bases. The V gene end was trimmed by 10 bases and the J gene end by 4 bases; junction bases not matched to a gene: 9. This CDR3 is built from 14 residues. Germline CDR1 LNHDA, CDR2 SQIVND (reference sequence).

The table lists this clonotype with many counts. The chain recombines TRBV5-1 with TRBJ2-5; unclear D gene. V was clipped by 2 bases and J by 5 bases, with 4 bases between them. CDR3 length: 11 amino acids. Germline CDR1 and CDR2: SGHRS and YFSETQ. The CDR3 reads CASSFEETQYF. CDR3 sequence (DNA): TGCGCCAGCAGCTTTGAGGAGACCCAGTACTTC.

This clonotype appeared many times. The chain is built from TRBV5-1 and TRBJ1-1; D ambiguous. Germline CDR1 SGHRS, CDR2 YFSETQ. With 6 bases removed from V and 8 bases from J, the gap between germline ends came to 11 bases. This CDR3 comprises 11 residues. This chain's CDR3 is CASKEGSEAFF. CDR3 coding DNA: TGCGCCAGCAAGGAAGGGTCAGAAGCTTTCTTT.

This clonotype was counted between two and nine times. The chain carries TRBV3-1 and TRBJ1-1, with D possibly TRBD1 on 5 matching bases. Germline CDR1 and CDR2: LGHDT and YNNKEL (reference sequence). The CDR3 has 14 amino acids. V shed 5 bases and J shed 2 bases, with 12 bases lying between them. CDR3 coding DNA: TGTGCCAGCAGCTGGGGGGTTTCAAACACTGAAGCTTTCTTT. Protein: CASSWGVSNTEAFF.

Many counts were recorded for this clonotype. The chain is built from TRBV7-9 and TRBJ1-6, with no clear D. CDR3 length: 15 amino acids. Trimming took 2 bases from V and 6 from J, leaving 11 bases between them. Germline V gene data show CDR1 as SEHNR and CDR2 as FQNEAQ (reference sequence). The CDR3 coding sequence is TGTGCCAGCAGCTTACACGGACCGACTAATTCACCCCTCCACTTT. Protein product: CASSLHGPTNSPLHF.

This clonotype was counted ten times or more. This chain links TRBV7-9 with TRBJ2-3; 7 positions match TRBD2. The germline CDR1 and CDR2 sequences are SEHNR and FQNEAQ (reference sequence). This CDR3 comprises 12 residues. V shed 8 bases, J shed 3 bases, and the junction held 2 bases outside the gene matches. CDR3 nucleotides: TGTGCCAGCGGGGGGGAGACAGATACGCAGTATTTT. It specifies CASGGETDTQYF. Using reference TRBV7-9 and TRBJ2-3 for the parts outside the CDR3, the full variable domain is DTGVSQNPRHKITKRGQNVTFRCDPISEHNRLYWYRQTLGQGPEFLTYFQNEAQLEKSRLLSDRFSAERPKGSFSTLEIQRTEQGDSAMYLCASGGETDTQYFGPGTRLTVL.

This clonotype was seen a few times. One junction end does not reproduce the germline sequence, and a read error may be involved. The rearrangement links TRBV28 to TRBJ2-2, with 7 bases matching TRBD2. Germline values: CDR1 MDHEN, CDR2 SYDVKM. The CDR3 length is 16 residues. The CDR3 nucleotides read TGTGCCAGCGTTGAACAAGGCGGGAGCGACACCGAGGAGCTGTTTTTT. Translation gives CASVEQGGSDTEELFF.